This TCR beta chain was retrieved from a study of cytomegalovirus exposure and HLA in healthy donors. Germline CDR1 is MNHEY and CDR2 is SMNVEV (reference sequence). This CDR3 has 13 residues. The junction had 6 bases not matched to a gene; V was cut back by 7 bases and J by 9 bases. It was with 60 Vbeta and 13 Jbeta primers that the PCR ran. Libraries were prepared by immunoSEQ multiplex PCR; TCRdb keeps only in-frame clonotypes and omits some of them. Of approximately 200,000 clones in the sample, 82% were seen once. Overall study results and limits: According to reports, the classifier identified cytomegalovirus status with high specificity and sensitivity. In a later analysis, HLA-associated beta chains showed higher expansion and lower generation probabilities than comparable chains. It was 164 TCR beta chains that were listed as cytomegalovirus-associated.

This clone was seen a single time. Its target is not known. The chain combines TRBV27 with TRBJ1-6; 7 nucleotides align to TRBD1. The sequenced material came from PBMCs. The receptor was isolated from a boy younger than 10 in good health and CMV-seronegative. The CDR3 region is CASKGQQLSPLHF. The DNA for the CDR3 is TGTGCCAGCAAGGGACAGCAGCTTTCACCCCTCCACTTT.